The 6 T cell receptor beta chains below come from one sample, sequenced in a study of cytomegalovirus exposure and HLA in healthy donors. A multiplex PCR was run with 60 Vbeta primers and 13 Jbeta primers. Profiling relied on immunoSEQ multiplex PCR, and the TCRdb table lists in-frame clones only, not all of them. This table lists 150,000 to 250,000 clones. Sequencing used PBMCs. The source of these receptors is a boy aged 5 to 17 in good health and CMV-seronegative.

The rearrangement links TRBV5-1 to TRBJ2-7; D not certain. Germline V lookup: CDR1 SGHRS, CDR2 YFSETQ. The CDR3 totals 13 residues. V was pared by 1 base and J by 3 bases, with 8 bases between. DNA for the CDR3: TGCGCCAGCAGCTTGTCAGAAAGCTACGAGCAGTACTTC. Translated: CASSLSESYEQYF.

This rearrangement joins TRBV15 to TRBJ2-5, with D unclear. The last part of the DNA fits TRBJ2-7 better; the J call may be wrong. This CDR3 region has 14 residues. Germline CDR1 and CDR2: LNHNV and YYDKDF (reference sequence). Here the CDR3 reads CATSRGRSSYEQYF. The CDR3 DNA reads TGTGCCACCAGCAGAGGACGGAGCTCCTACGAGCAGTACTTC.

V gene TRBV30 combines with J gene TRBJ2-3; TRBD1 agrees at 11 bases. The CDR3 consists of 14 residues. CDR1 is GTSNPN and CDR2 is SVGIG in the germline V gene (reference sequence). V gave up 4 bases and J gave up 4 bases; unmatched junction bases: 4. The CDR3 DNA follows: TGTGCCTGGACCGGACAGGGGGCGGCAGATACGCAGTATTTT. Translated: CAWTGQGAADTQYF.

The V gene is TRBV29-1, the J gene TRBJ1-2; TRBD1 matches 8 bases. Germline V gene data show CDR1 as SQVTM and CDR2 as ANQGSEA. This CDR3 is 11 amino acids long. V was clipped by 3 bases and J by 7 bases; unmatched bases: 1. The CDR3 nucleotides read TGCAGCGTTGAGACAGGGGTTGGCTACACCTTC. Translating gives CSVETGVGYTF.

The rearrangement links TRBV11-2 to TRBJ1-1; no clear D gene. The CDR3 totals 14 residues. In germline, CDR1 is SGHAT, CDR2 FQNNGV. V was pared by 6 bases and J by 3 bases, with 14 bases between. DNA of the CDR3: TGTGCCAGCAGGGAATACGAGGCACACACTGAAGCTTTCTTT. As protein: CASREYEAHTEAFF. The full variable domain, its missing parts supplied by reference TRBV11-2 and TRBJ1-1, is EAGVAQSPRYKIIEKRQSVAFWCNPISGHATLYWYQQILGQGPKLLIQFQNNGVVDDSQLPKDRFSAERLKGVDSTLKIQPAKLEDSAVYLCASREYEAHTEAFFGQGTRLTVV.

The chain has TRBV5-1 and TRBJ1-2; TRBD1 might be the D (5 bases). Germline V gives CDR1 SGHRS, CDR2 YFSETQ. CDR3 size: 18 residues. V dropped 4 bases and J dropped 0 bases, with 22 bases sitting between them. CDR3 in DNA: TGCGCCAGCAGCCTAGACAGTACCCAGCTTATAGCTAACTATGGCTACACCTTC. Protein sequence: CASSLDSTQLIANYGYTF.